This T cell receptor beta chain was observed in a study of response to subunit inactivated influenza vaccine. The germline V gene has CDR1 MNHNS and CDR2 SASEGT. V shed 2 bases and J shed 5 bases, with 17 bases lying between them. This CDR3 is built from 16 residues. This clonotype came up many times. TCRdb reprocessed the RT-PCR reads with MiXCR, giving one entry per CDR3 protein. The sample has 650,000 to 800,000 distinct CDR3 sequences; approximately 15% are singletons. The clonotype originates from a man aged 45-60 years who received an inactivated influenza vaccine. The source material was PBMCs from blood, sampled roughly 2 weeks before vaccination. The chain has TRBV6-1 and TRBJ2-3; D ambiguous. CDR3 protein: CASSEFWAGNVDTQYF. CDR3 coding DNA: TGTGCCAGCAGTGAATTTTGGGCTGGGAATGTAGATACGCAGTATTTT.